The rows below give T cell receptor beta chains drawn from one sample of a study of control samples from healthy donors and cancer patients. Assay: immunoSEQ multiplex PCR; the TCRdb copy retains only in-frame clones and omits some. This sample has 70,000 or so clones, with 75% to 90% found just once. The sequenced sample was blood. The receptors originated from a man aged 50 to 59 in good health. Both conserved end residues are part of each CDR3. D genes are given only for firm matches. For some rows the clone size is stated as once, few or many, or as a class when expanded; others skip it.

j_gene	v_gene	abundance	d_gene	CDR3nt	CDR3aa
TRBJ2-7	TRBV30	.	.	TGTGCCTGGAGTCGACAGTCCATCTACGAGCAGTACTTC	CAWSRQSIYEQYF
TRBJ1-6	TRBV11-1	.	.	TGTGCCAGCAGCTCCCTGTCTAATTCACCCCTCCACTTT	CASSSLSNSPLHF
TRBJ1-6	TRBV4-2	few	.	TGTGCCAGCAGCCAAAAAGGGGTCCCCTATAATTCACCCCTCCACTTT	CASSQKGVPYNSPLHF
TRBJ1-2	TRBV5-4	.	.	TGTGCCAGCAGCGCGACGGCCACAGTCCCCTCTGGCTACACCTTC	CASSATATVPSGYTF
TRBJ2-7	TRBV5-1	.	TRBD1	TGCGCCAGCAGCTTGGTGGGGACAGGGGAGTGGTACGAGCAGTACTTC	CASSLVGTGEWYEQYF
TRBJ1-4	TRBV18	.	TRBD1	TGTGCCAGCTCACCTTGGGACAGGGGGAATGAAAAACTGTTTTTT	CASSPWDRGNEKLFF
TRBJ1-5	TRBV24-1	.	.	TGTGCCACCAGTGGCAGACACGTTCAGCCCCAGCATTTT	CATSGRHVQPQHF
TRBJ2-1	TRBV6-5	.	.	TGTGCCAGCAGTAGGACATCTTCCTACAATGAGCAGTTCTTC	CASSRTSSYNEQFF
TRBJ1-2	TRBV28	.	.	TGTGCCAGCAGTTTAAGCAACGTAGCCGGCGACAGCTATGGCTACACCTTC	CASSLSNVAGDSYGYTF
TRBJ2-1	TRBV4-2	.	TRBD2	TGTGCCAGCACCGAAGTAGCGGGAGGGTCTTCTGAGCAGTTCTTC	CASTEVAGGSSEQFF
TRBJ1-5	TRBV2	.	.	TGTGCCAGCAGTGAGTGGTCCGCGGATCAGCCCCAGCATTTT	CASSEWSADQPQHF
TRBJ1-1	TRBV19	once	.	TGTGCCAGTAGTTTGGGGAGTGGGCTTGATGAAGCTTTCTTT	CASSLGSGLDEAFF
TRBJ2-3	TRBV5-1	.	.	TGCGCCAGCAGCAAGACCGGGACAAGCACAGATACGCAGTATTTT	CASSKTGTSTDTQYF
TRBJ2-1	TRBV5-4	.	TRBD2	TGTGCCAGCAGCCCAAAGGGCGCGGGAGGAACGAGATCCTACAATGAGCAGTTCTTC	CASSPKGAGGTRSYNEQFF
TRBJ2-5	TRBV5-4	.	TRBD2	TGTGCCAGCAGCTTGGAGGGGACTAGGGGAGAGACCCAGTACTTC	CASSLEGTRGETQYF
TRBJ2-5	TRBV2	.	TRBD1	TGTGCCAGCACCCTTCAGGGGGCGACCCAAGAGACCCAGTACTTC	CASTLQGATQETQYF
TRBJ1-5	TRBV24-1	.	.	TGTGCCACCAGCGATGCGACAGGTTCGAATCAGCCCCAGCATTTT	CATSDATGSNQPQHF
TRBJ1-2	TRBV14	once	.	TGTGCCAGCAGCCAAGGGCCGTCCCGCGGCTACACCTTC	CASSQGPSRGYTF
TRBJ2-2	TRBV5-4	few	TRBD2	TGTGCCACCATGGGGGGACTACAGAACACCGGGGAGCTGTTTTTT	CATMGGLQNTGELFF
TRBJ1-2	TRBV20-1	few	.	TGCAGTGCTAGTGCAGGAGCTAACTATGGCTACACCTTC	CSASAGANYGYTF
TRBJ2-6	TRBV7-2	once	.	TGTGCCAGCAGCTTAGCGCTGCAGGGCTCTGGGGCCAACGTCCTGACTTTC	CASSLALQGSGANVLTF
TRBJ1-1	TRBV6-5	.	TRBD1	TGTGCCAGCATGGACAGGGGGGGAGGCGGGGTAGCTTTCTTT	CASMDRGGGGVAFF
TRBJ1-4	TRBV7-9	.	TRBD1	TGTGCCAGCAGACATTCATTCCGGACAGGAGTCCGCGAAAAACTGTTTTTT	CASRHSFRTGVREKLFF
TRBJ1-5	TRBV4-1	.	TRBD1	TGCGCCAGCAGCCGAAACCAGGGGGCCGTATATCAGCCCCAGCATTTT	CASSRNQGAVYQPQHF
TRBJ1-2	TRBV3-1/TRBV3-2	.	.	TGTGCCAGCACTGGGGGCAGCTATGGCTACACCTTC	CASTGGSYGYTF
TRBJ1-3	TRBV19	.	.	TGTGCCAGTACCACGGGGGGCAGCAACGGAAACACCATATATTTT	CASTTGGSNGNTIYF
TRBJ1-1	TRBV12-5	.	.	TGTGCTAGTGGCCCCGGGGTGGACACTGAAGCTTTCTTT	CASGPGVDTEAFF
TRBJ1-5	TRBV19	.	.	TGTGCCAGTAGTCTCAATCAGCCCCAGCATTTT	CASSLNQPQHF
TRBJ2-4	TRBV7-6	.	.	TGTGCCAGCAGCCCCCCAGGGGAAGAAAACATTCAGTACTTC	CASSPPGEENIQYF
TRBJ2-5	TRBV4-3	.	TRBD2	TGCGCCAGCAGCCAAGCCTTGGGGGGGAGAGAAGAGACCCAGTACTTC	CASSQALGGREETQYF
TRBJ1-1	TRBV11-2	.	.	TGTGCCAGCAGCTTGGGGGCCACATTGGGAGGGGCTTTCTTT	CASSLGATLGGAFF
TRBJ1-1	TRBV10-2	.	.	TGCGCCAGCAGCCCAGGGGACATCCTCACTGAAGCTTTCTTT	CASSPGDILTEAFF
TRBJ2-1	TRBV18	.	TRBD2	TGTGCCAGCTCTCCTGGGACTAGCGGGAGAACTGAGCAGTTCTTC	CASSPGTSGRTEQFF
TRBJ1-2	TRBV19	.	.	TGTGCCAGTAGTACTTCGACGGACAGAGGGTATGGCTACACCTTC	CASSTSTDRGYGYTF
TRBJ1-5	TRBV5-6	.	TRBD1	TGTGCCAGCAGCTTCGGCCTGACAGGGTTCAATCAGCCCCAGCATTTT	CASSFGLTGFNQPQHF
TRBJ2-5	TRBV25-1	.	.	TGTGCCAGCAGTGACGGACCTATTTTGGGAGAGACCCAGTACTTC	CASSDGPILGETQYF
TRBJ1-1	TRBV25-1	.	.	TGTGCCAGCAGTGAATTGACCGGCGCGTTGGCTTTCTTT	CASSELTGALAFF
TRBJ2-2	TRBV6-2/TRBV6-3	.	TRBD2	TGTGCCAGCAGTAGCGGGGGGGCCACCGGGGAGCTGTTTTTT	CASSSGGATGELFF
TRBJ1-1	TRBV9	.	.	TGTGCCAGCAGCCTCGGACCTGAGAACACTGAAGCTTTCTTT	CASSLGPENTEAFF
TRBJ1-1	TRBV6-4	.	TRBD1	TGTGCCAGCAGTACCGGGACAGGGTATGGCACTGAAGCTTTCTTT	CASSTGTGYGTEAFF